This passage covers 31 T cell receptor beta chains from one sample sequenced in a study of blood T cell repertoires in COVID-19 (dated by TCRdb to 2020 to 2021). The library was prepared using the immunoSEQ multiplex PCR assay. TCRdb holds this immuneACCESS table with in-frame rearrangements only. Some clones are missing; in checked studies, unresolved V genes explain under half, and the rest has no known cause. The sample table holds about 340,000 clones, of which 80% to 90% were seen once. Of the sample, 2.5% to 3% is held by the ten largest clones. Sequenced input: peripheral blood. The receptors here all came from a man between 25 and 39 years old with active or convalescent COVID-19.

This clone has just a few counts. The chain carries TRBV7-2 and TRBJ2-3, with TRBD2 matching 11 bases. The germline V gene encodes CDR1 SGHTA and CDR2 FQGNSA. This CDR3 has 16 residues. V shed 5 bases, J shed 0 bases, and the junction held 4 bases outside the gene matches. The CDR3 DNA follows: TGTGCCAGCAGCACGGGACTAGCGGAAAGCACAGATACGCAGTATTTT. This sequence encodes CASSTGLAESTDTQYF. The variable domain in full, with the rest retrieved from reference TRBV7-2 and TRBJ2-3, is GAGVSQSPSNKVTEKGKDVELRCDPISGHTALYWYRQSLGQGLEFLIYFQGNSAPDKSGLPSDRFSAERTGGSVSTLTIQRTQQEDSAVYLCASSTGLAESTDTQYFGPGTRLTVL.

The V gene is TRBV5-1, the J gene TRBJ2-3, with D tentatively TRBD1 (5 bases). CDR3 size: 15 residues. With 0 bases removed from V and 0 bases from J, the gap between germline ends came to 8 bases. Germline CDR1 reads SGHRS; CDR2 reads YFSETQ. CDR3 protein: CASSLAGQSTDTQYF. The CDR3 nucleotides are TGCGCCAGCAGCTTGGCAGGGCAAAGCACAGATACGCAGTATTTT.

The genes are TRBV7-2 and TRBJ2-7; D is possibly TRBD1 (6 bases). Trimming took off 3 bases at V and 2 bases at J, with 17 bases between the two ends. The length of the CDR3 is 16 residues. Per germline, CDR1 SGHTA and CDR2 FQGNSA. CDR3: CASSFVGGVFAYEQYF. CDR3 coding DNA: TGTGCCAGCAGCTTCGTTGGGGGCGTTTTTGCCTACGAGCAGTACTTC.

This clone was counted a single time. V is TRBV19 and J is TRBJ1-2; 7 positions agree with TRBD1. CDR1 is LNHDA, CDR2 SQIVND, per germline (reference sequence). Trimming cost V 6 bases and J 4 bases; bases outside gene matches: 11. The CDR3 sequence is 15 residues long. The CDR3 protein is CASSPQGKGTYGYTF. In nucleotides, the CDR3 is TGTGCCAGTAGCCCACAGGGGAAGGGGACCTATGGCTACACCTTC.

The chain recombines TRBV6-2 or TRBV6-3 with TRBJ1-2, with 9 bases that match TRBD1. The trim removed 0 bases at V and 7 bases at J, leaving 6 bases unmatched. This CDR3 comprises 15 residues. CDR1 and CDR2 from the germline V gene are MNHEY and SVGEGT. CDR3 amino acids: CASSYSGTGFGGYTF. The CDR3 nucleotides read TGTGCCAGCAGTTACTCGGGGACAGGGTTTGGTGGCTACACCTTC.

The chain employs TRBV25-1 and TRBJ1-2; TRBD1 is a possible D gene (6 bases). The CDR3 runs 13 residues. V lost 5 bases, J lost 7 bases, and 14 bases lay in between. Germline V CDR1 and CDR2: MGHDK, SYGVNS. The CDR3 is CASSFRDNAGYTF. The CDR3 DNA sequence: TGTGCCAGCAGTTTCCGGGACAATGCTGGCTACACCTTC.

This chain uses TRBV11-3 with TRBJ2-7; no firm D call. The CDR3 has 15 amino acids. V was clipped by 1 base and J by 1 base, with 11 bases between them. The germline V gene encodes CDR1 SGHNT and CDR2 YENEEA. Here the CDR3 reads CASSLVWQRSYEQYF. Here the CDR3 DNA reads TGTGCCAGCAGCTTAGTGTGGCAGCGATCCTACGAGCAGTACTTC.

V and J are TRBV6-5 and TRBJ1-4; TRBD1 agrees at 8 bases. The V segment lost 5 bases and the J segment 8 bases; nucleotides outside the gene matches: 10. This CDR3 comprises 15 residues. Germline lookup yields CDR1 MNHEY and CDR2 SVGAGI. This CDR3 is CASSLLTGAGEKLFF. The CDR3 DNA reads TGTGCCAGCAGTCTTTTGACAGGGGCAGGAGAAAAACTGTTTTTT.

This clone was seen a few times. Here the CDR3 reads CSVGSGVRDQPQHF. The CDR3 bases are TGCAGCGTTGGGTCAGGGGTTAGGGATCAGCCCCAGCATTTT. The rearrangement uses TRBV29-1 and TRBJ1-5, with a weak D call TRBD1 (6 bases). The CDR3 extends over 14 amino acids. Germline V lookup: CDR1 SQVTM, CDR2 ANQGSEA. Trimming stripped 4 bases from V and 5 bases from J, with 15 bases between.

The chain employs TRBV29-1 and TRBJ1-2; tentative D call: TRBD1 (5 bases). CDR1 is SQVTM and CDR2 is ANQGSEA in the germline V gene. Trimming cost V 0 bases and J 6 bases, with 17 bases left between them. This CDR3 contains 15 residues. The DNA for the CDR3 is TGCAGCGTTGAAGATCAGGGTACAGGCCCGGATGGCTACACCTTC. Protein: CSVEDQGTGPDGYTF. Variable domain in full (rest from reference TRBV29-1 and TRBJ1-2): SAVISQKPSRDICQRGTSLTIQCQVDSQVTMMFWYRQQPGQSLTLIATANQGSEATYESGFVIDKFPISRPNLTFSTLTVSNMSPEDSSIYLCSVEDQGTGPDGYTFGSGTRLTVV.

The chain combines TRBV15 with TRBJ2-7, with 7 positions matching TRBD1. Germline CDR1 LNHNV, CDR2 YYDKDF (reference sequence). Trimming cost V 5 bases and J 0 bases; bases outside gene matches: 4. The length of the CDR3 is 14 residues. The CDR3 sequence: CATSRDRSSYEQYF. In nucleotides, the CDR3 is TGTGCCACCAGCCGGGACAGAAGCTCCTACGAGCAGTACTTC.

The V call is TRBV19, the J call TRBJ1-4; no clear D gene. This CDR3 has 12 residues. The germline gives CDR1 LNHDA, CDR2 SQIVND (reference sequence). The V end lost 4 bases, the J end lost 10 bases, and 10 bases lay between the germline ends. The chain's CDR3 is CASSSTRGKLFF. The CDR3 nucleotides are TGTGCCAGTAGTAGTACCCGGGGAAAACTGTTTTTT.

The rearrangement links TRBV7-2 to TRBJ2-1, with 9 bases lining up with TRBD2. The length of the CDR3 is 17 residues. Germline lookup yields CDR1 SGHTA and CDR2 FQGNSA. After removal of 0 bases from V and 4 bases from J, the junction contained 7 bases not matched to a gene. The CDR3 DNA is TGTGCCAGCAGCTTAGCCTTACTAGCGGGTACGTACAATGAGCAGTTCTTC. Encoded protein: CASSLALLAGTYNEQFF.

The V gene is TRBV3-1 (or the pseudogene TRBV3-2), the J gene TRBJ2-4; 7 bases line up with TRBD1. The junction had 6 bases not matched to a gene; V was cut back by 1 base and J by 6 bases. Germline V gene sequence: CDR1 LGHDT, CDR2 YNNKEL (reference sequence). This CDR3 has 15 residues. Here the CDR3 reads CASSQAGAGGNIQYF. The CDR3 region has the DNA TGTGCCAGCAGCCAAGCCGGGGCAGGGGGAAACATTCAGTACTTC.

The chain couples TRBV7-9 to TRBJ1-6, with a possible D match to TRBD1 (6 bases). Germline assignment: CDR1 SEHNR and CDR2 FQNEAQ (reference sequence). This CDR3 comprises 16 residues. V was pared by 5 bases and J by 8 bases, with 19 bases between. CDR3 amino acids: CASSPPGTGRDSPLHF. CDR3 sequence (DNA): TGTGCCAGCAGCCCCCCTGGCACAGGGCGGGATTCACCCCTCCACTTT.

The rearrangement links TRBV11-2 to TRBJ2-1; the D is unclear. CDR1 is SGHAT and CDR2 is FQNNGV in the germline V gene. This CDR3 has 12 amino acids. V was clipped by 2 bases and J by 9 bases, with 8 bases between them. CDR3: CASSLFAIEQFF. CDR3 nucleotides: TGTGCCAGCAGCTTATTTGCGATTGAGCAGTTCTTC.

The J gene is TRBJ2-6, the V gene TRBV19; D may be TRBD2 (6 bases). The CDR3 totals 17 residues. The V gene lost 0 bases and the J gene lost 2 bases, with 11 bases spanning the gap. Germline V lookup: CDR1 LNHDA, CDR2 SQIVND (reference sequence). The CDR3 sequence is CASSIDLRGAGANVLTF. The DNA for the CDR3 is TGTGCCAGTAGTATAGACCTGCGGGGTGCTGGGGCCAACGTCCTGACTTTC.

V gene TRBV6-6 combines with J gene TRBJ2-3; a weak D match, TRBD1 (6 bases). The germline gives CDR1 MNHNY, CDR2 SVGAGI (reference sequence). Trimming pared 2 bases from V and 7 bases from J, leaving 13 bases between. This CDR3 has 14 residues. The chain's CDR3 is CASSYTGTTNTQYF. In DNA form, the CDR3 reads TGTGCCAGCAGTTACACGGGGACAACCAATACGCAGTATTTT.

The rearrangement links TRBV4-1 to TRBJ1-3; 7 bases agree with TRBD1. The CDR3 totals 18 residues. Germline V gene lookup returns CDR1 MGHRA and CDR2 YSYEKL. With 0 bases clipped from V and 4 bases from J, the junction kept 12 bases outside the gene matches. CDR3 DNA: TGCGCCAGCAGCCAAGAAGCTCCGACAGGGACAGTGGGAAACACCATATATTTT. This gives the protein CASSQEAPTGTVGNTIYF.

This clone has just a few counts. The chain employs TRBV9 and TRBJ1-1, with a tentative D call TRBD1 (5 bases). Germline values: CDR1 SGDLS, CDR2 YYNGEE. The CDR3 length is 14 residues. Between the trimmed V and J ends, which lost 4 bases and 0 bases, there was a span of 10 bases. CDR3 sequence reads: CASSHGHLNTEAFF. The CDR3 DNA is TGTGCCAGCAGCCACGGACACTTGAACACTGAAGCTTTCTTT.

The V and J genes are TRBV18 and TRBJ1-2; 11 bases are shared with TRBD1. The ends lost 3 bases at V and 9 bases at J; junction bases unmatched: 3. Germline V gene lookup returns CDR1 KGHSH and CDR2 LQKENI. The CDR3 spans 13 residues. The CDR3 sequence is CASSPGTGGSYTF. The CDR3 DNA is TGTGCCAGCTCACCCGGGACAGGGGGGAGCTACACCTTC.

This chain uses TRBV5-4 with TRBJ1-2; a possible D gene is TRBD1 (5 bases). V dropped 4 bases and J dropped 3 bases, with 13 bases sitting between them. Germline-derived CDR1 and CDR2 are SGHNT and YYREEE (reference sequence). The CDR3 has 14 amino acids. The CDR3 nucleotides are TGTGCCAGCAGCACCGGCACGGGGGACTATGGCTACACCTTC. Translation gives CASSTGTGDYGYTF.

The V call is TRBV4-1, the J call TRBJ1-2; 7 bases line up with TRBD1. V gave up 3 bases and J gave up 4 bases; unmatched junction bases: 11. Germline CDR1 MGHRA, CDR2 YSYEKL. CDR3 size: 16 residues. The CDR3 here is CASSQGGRGRAYGYTF. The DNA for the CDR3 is TGCGCCAGCAGCCAGGGGGGCAGGGGGAGAGCCTATGGCTACACCTTC.

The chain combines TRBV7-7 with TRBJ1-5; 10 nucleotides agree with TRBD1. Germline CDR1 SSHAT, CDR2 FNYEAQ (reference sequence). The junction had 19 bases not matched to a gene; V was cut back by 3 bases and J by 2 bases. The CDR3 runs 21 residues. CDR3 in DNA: TGTGCCAGCAGCTTTGTTCTGTTTCCCGGGACAGGGGTCGCCCGCAATCAGCCCCAGCATTTT. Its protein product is CASSFVLFPGTGVARNQPQHF.

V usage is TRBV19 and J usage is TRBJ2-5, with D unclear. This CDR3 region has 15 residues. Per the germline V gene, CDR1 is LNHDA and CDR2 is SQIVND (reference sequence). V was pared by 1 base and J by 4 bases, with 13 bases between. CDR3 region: CASSIVVGQAETQYF. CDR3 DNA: TGTGCCAGTAGTATAGTGGTAGGCCAGGCAGAGACCCAGTACTTC.

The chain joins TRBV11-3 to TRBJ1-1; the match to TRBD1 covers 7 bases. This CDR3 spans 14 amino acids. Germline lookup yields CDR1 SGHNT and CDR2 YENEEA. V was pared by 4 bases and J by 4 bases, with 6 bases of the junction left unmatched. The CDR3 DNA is TGTGCCAGCAGCTCCAGGGGGGTGAGCACTGAAGCTTTCTTT. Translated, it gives CASSSRGVSTEAFF. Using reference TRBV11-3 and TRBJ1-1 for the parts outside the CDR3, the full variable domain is EAGVVQSPRYKIIEKKQPVAFWCNPISGHNTLYWYLQNLGQGPELLIRYENEEAVDDSQLPKDRFSAERLKGVDSTLKIQPAELGDSAVYLCASSSRGVSTEAFFGQGTRLTVV.

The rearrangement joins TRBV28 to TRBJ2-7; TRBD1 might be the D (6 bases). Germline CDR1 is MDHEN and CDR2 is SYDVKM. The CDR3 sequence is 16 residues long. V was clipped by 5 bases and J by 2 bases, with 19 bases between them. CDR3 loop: CASSGTGHGSPYEQYF. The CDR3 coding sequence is TGTGCCAGCAGTGGAACAGGGCATGGCTCCCCCTACGAGCAGTACTTC.

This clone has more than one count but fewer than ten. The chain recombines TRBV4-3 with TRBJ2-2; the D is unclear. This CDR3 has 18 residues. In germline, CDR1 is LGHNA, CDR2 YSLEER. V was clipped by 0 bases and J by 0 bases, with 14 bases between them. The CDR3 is CASSQDIVRLSNTGELFF. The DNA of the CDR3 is TGCGCCAGCAGCCAAGATATTGTTAGACTCTCGAACACCGGGGAGCTGTTTTTT.

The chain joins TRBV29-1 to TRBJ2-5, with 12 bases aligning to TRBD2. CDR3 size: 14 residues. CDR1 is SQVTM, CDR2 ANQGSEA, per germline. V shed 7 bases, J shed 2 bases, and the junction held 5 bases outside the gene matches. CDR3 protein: CSAGLAGIQETQYF. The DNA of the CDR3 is TGCAGCGCTGGACTAGCGGGAATACAAGAGACCCAGTACTTC.

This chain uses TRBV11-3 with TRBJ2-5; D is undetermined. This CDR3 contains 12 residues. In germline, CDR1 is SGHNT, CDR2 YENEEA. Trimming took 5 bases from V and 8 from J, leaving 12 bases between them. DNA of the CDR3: TGTGCCAGCAGCCGAGTGAGTGCTACCCAGTACTTC. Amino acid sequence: CASSRVSATQYF.

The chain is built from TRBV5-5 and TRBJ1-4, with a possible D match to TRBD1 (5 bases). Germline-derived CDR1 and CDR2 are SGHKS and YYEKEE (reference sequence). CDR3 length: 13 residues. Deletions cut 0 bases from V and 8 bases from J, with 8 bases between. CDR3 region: CASSLGGYEKLFF. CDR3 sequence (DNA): TGTGCCAGCAGCTTGGGGGGCTACGAAAAACTGTTTTTT.